These 25 T cell receptor beta chains were all obtained from the same sample, sequenced in a study of cytomegalovirus exposure and HLA in healthy donors. Vbeta (60) and Jbeta (13) primers were used in the PCR. Clones were read by immunoSEQ multiplex PCR, and TCRdb kept only the in-frame ones, dropping some. In the table there are 150,000 to 200,000 clones, approximately 85% of which are singletons. The sequencing input was PBMCs. These receptors were collected from a man younger than 35 in good health and CMV-seropositive.

This chain connects TRBV19 to TRBJ1-5, with TRBD1 matching over 8 bases. The V gene end was trimmed by 3 bases and the J gene end by 9 bases; junction bases not matched to a gene: 10. Per the germline V gene, CDR1 is LNHDA and CDR2 is SQIVND (reference sequence). The CDR3 sequence is 15 residues long. The CDR3 region has the DNA TGTGCCAGTAGTATCCTCCGACAGGGGCGAAGGCCCCAGCATTTT. As protein: CASSILRQGRRPQHF.

The chain links TRBV7-8 to TRBJ2-7; TRBD1 matches 9 bases. From germline, CDR1 is SGHVS and CDR2 FQNEAQ. Trimming removed 3 bases from V and 5 bases from J; junction bases left unmatched: 2. The CDR3 spans 13 residues. For the CDR3, the DNA is TGTGCCAGCAGCTTGGGACAGGGAAACGAGCAGTACTTC. Its protein is CASSLGQGNEQYF.

The rearrangement joins TRBV5-8 to TRBJ2-7; 8 positions match TRBD1. The CDR3 loop spans 15 amino acids. CDR1 and CDR2 from the germline V gene are SGHTS and YDEGEE. The J segment lost 1 base and the V segment lost 6 bases, leaving 9 bases of the junction unmatched. CDR3 in DNA: TGTGCCAGCACCTTCATGGACAGGGATTCCTACGAGCAGTACTTC. The encoded protein is CASTFMDRDSYEQYF.

The J gene is TRBJ1-4, the V gene TRBV6-1, with 7 nucleotides matching TRBD1. In germline, CDR1 is MNHNS, CDR2 SASEGT. The CDR3 is made up of 15 amino acids. Trimming at V came to 5 bases and at J to 8 bases, leaving 11 bases not matched to a gene. The CDR3 sequence is CASSTQGWLNEKLFF. The CDR3 DNA reads as TGTGCCAGCAGTACACAGGGGTGGTTGAACGAAAAACTGTTTTTT.

J is TRBJ2-7 and V is TRBV7-3; D might be TRBD2 (5 bases). Trimming removed 6 bases from V and 1 base from J, with 13 bases in between. The CDR3 runs 14 residues. Germline V gives CDR1 SGHTA, CDR2 FQGTGA. The CDR3 is CASSVFPGSYEQYF. CDR3 DNA: TGTGCCAGCAGTGTTTTTCCGGGGTCCTACGAGCAGTACTTC.

The rearrangement links TRBV5-1 to TRBJ2-7; tentatively, D is TRBD1 (6 bases). The CDR3 runs 13 residues. The V gene's germline CDR1 is SGHRS and CDR2 YFSETQ. V gave up 4 bases and J gave up 1 base, with 9 bases separating them. The CDR3 DNA reads TGCGCCAGCAGCGATACAGGGTCCTACGAGCAGTACTTC. Protein sequence: CASSDTGSYEQYF.

To note about this clone: Germline is not matched at one junction end, which may reflect a read error. The chain has TRBV6-5 and TRBJ2-4, with D hard to call. This CDR3 is 13 amino acids long. Germline V lookup: CDR1 MNHEY, CDR2 SVGAGI. The CDR3 DNA follows: TGTGCCAGCAGTTACGGAGCCAAAAACATTCGGTACTTC. Translated, it gives CASSYGAKNIRYF.

This clone has only one observation. This chain uses TRBV4-1 with TRBJ1-2; 7 bases align to TRBD1. The germline CDR1 and CDR2 sequences are MGHRA and YSYEKL. The V segment lost 0 bases and the J segment 5 bases; nucleotides outside the gene matches: 9. The CDR3 contains 16 residues. CDR3: CASSQDPQGYLYGYTF. In nucleotides, the CDR3 is TGCGCCAGCAGCCAAGATCCACAGGGGTATTTGTATGGCTACACCTTC.

The chain combines TRBV7-2 with TRBJ2-7; 8 bases agree with TRBD1. This CDR3 spans 14 amino acids. The junction had 3 bases not matched to a gene; V was cut back by 3 bases and J by 2 bases. Germline V gives CDR1 SGHTA, CDR2 FQGNSA. The CDR3 nucleotides read TGTGCCAGCAGCTTTGGACAGGGTACCTACGAGCAGTACTTC. Translated: CASSFGQGTYEQYF.

This chain connects TRBV6-6 to TRBJ1-4; D gene unclear. CDR3 length equals 11 residues. Germline loops: CDR1 MNHNY, CDR2 SVGAGI (reference sequence). V lost 7 bases and J 11 bases, leaving 11 bases between the germline ends. CDR3 sequence: CASTSLRKLFF. The CDR3 DNA follows: TGTGCCAGCACCTCCCTGAGGAAACTGTTTTTT.

The rearrangement uses TRBV6-6 and TRBJ2-2, with a tentative D call TRBD2 (5 bases). The CDR3 contains 14 residues. Trimming removed 6 bases at V and 1 base at J, with 9 bases between. Germline V gives CDR1 MNHNY, CDR2 SVGAGI (reference sequence). The CDR3 region has the DNA TGTGCCAGCAGGCAAGAGGGGAACACCGGGGAGCTGTTTTTT. Translated: CASRQEGNTGELFF.

In its sample, this clone was seen once. The chain has TRBV9 and TRBJ2-1; 12 bases line up with TRBD2. V shed 4 bases and J 4 bases; nucleotides not matched to a gene: 6. From germline, CDR1 is SGDLS and CDR2 YYNGEE. This CDR3 has 16 residues. CDR3 bases: TGTGCCAGCAGCCTTCGACTAGCGGGGGAGTACAATGAGCAGTTCTTC. This sequence encodes CASSLRLAGEYNEQFF.

The chain is built from TRBV5-6 and TRBJ1-5, with 7 bases aligning to TRBD1. Germline values: CDR1 SGHDT, CDR2 YYEEEE. The CDR3 has 16 amino acids. V lost 1 base and J lost 3; bases outside the gene matches: 7. The CDR3 region is CASSLRGTDANQPQHF. CDR3 bases: TGTGCCAGCAGCTTGAGGGGGACAGATGCCAATCAGCCCCAGCATTTT.

The chain recombines TRBV6-1 with TRBJ1-2; D not resolved. The germline V gene has CDR1 MNHNS and CDR2 SASEGT. Trimming stripped 8 bases from V and 4 bases from J, with 14 bases between. The CDR3 spans 13 residues. The CDR3 nucleotides are TGTGCCAGCCAGACTTCCTCTAGCTATGGCTACACCTTC. Translating it yields CASQTSSSYGYTF.

V and J are TRBV5-4 and TRBJ2-3; a possible D gene is TRBD2 (7 bases). Germline V gives CDR1 SGHNT, CDR2 YYREEE (reference sequence). Trimming left V 4 bases short and J 5 bases short, with 20 bases between. The CDR3 has 16 residues. CDR3 sequence (DNA): TGTGCCAGCAGCCGCGCCATGGGCGGGGGACAAGATACGCAGTATTTT. Protein: CASSRAMGGGQDTQYF.

The chain couples TRBV14 to TRBJ2-7; possible D gene TRBD2, 5 bases. This CDR3 has 14 residues. The germline V and J ends were trimmed by 1 base and 3 bases, with 10 bases remaining between them. Germline CDR1 is SGHDN and CDR2 is FVKESK. The CDR3 bases are TGTGCCAGCAGCCAAGTCGGGGTTCTCTACGAGCAGTACTTC. It codes for CASSQVGVLYEQYF.

The chain combines TRBV4-1 with TRBJ2-3; possibly TRBD2 for D (6 bases). V was pared by 0 bases and J by 3 bases, with 13 bases between. The CDR3 is 16 residues long. Germline lookup yields CDR1 MGHRA and CDR2 YSYEKL. CDR3 bases: TGCGCCAGCAGCCAAGACGAGACCCGGGGGACAGATACGCAGTATTTT. Encoded protein: CASSQDETRGTDTQYF.

This sequence joins TRBV5-1 and TRBJ2-3; 10 bases align to TRBD2. Trimming took 2 bases from V and 3 from J; bases not matched to a gene: 15. The CDR3 sequence is 19 residues long. From germline, CDR1 is SGHRS and CDR2 YFSETQ. The CDR3 region is CASSFDSGGSLVGTDTQYF. In nucleotides, the CDR3 is TGCGCCAGCAGCTTTGATAGCGGGGGGTCCCTCGTGGGTACAGATACGCAGTATTTT.

The genes are TRBV7-2 and TRBJ2-5; the match to TRBD1 covers 7 bases. CDR3 size: 14 residues. Germline loops: CDR1 SGHTA, CDR2 FQGNSA. Trimming removed 4 bases from V and 5 bases from J; junction bases left unmatched: 7. DNA of the CDR3: TGTGCCAGCAGCTCACGACAGGGTAGGGAGACCCAGTACTTC. Translated: CASSSRQGRETQYF.

CDR3 sequence: CASSPERGRTYEQYF. The CDR3, as DNA: TGTGCCAGCAGCCCGGAGCGGGGACGCACCTACGAGCAGTACTTC. The rearrangement uses TRBV5-4 and TRBJ2-7; 7 nucleotides match TRBD2. V was pared by 4 bases and J by 2 bases, with 9 bases of the junction left unmatched. Per germline, CDR1 SGHNT and CDR2 YYREEE (reference sequence). This CDR3 spans 15 amino acids. Together with reference TRBV5-4 and TRBJ2-7, the CDR3 gives the full variable domain: ETGVTQSPTHLIKTRGQQVTLRCSSQSGHNTVSWYQQALGQGPQFIFQYYREEENGRGNFPPRFSGLQFPNYSSELNVNALELDDSALYLCASSPERGRTYEQYFGPGTRLTVT.

This chain links TRBV19 with TRBJ1-5; no reliable D call. Germline V lookup: CDR1 LNHDA, CDR2 SQIVND (reference sequence). The V and J ends lost 6 bases and 5 bases respectively, with 14 bases between them. The CDR3 runs 14 residues. The CDR3 reads CASRDRGNHQPQHF. The CDR3 DNA reads TGTGCCAGTAGAGATAGAGGGAATCATCAGCCCCAGCATTTT.

V usage is TRBV7-9 and J usage is TRBJ1-5; D possibly corresponds to TRBD1 (5 bases). Germline loops: CDR1 SEHNR, CDR2 FQNEAQ (reference sequence). Trimming cost V 5 bases and J 3 bases, with 14 bases left between them. This CDR3 comprises 15 residues. CDR3 amino acids: CASSPSGGANQPQHF. CDR3 sequence (DNA): TGTGCCAGCAGCCCCTCGGGGGGTGCCAATCAGCCCCAGCATTTT. The whole variable domain, filled in from reference TRBV7-9 and TRBJ1-5, reads DTGVSQNPRHKITKRGQNVTFRCDPISEHNRLYWYRQTLGQGPEFLTYFQNEAQLEKSRLLSDRFSAERPKGSFSTLEIQRTEQGDSAMYLCASSPSGGANQPQHFGDGTRLSIL.

This clone was found once. The chain links TRBV7-9 to TRBJ2-7, with TRBD1 matching 7 bases. The germline gives CDR1 SEHNR, CDR2 FQNEAQ (reference sequence). CDR3 length: 14 amino acids. Unmatched junction bases numbered 4, after V lost 4 bases and J lost 1 base. For the CDR3, the DNA is TGTGCCAGCAGCTCAGGGACAGCTTCCTACGAGCAGTACTTC. It translates to CASSSGTASYEQYF.

The chain joins TRBV27 to TRBJ1-6; D is perhaps TRBD1 (6 bases). The CDR3 loop spans 15 amino acids. Per germline, CDR1 MNHEY and CDR2 SMNVEV (reference sequence). Trimming pared 4 bases from V and 14 bases from J, leaving 21 bases between. The CDR3 loop is CASSYGQSRSKALHF. CDR3 DNA: TGTGCCAGCAGTTACGGACAGAGCCGGTCGAAGGCCCTCCACTTT.

CDR3 protein: CASSLAPASGGAVEQYF. CDR3 bases: TGTGCCAGCAGCTTAGCGCCGGCTAGCGGGGGGGCCGTCGAGCAGTACTTC. This sequence joins TRBV7-8 and TRBJ2-7, with 12 bases identical to TRBD2. The CDR3 contains 17 residues. J lost 6 bases, V lost 0 bases, and 9 bases had no gene match. Germline V gene sequence: CDR1 SGHVS, CDR2 FQNEAQ.